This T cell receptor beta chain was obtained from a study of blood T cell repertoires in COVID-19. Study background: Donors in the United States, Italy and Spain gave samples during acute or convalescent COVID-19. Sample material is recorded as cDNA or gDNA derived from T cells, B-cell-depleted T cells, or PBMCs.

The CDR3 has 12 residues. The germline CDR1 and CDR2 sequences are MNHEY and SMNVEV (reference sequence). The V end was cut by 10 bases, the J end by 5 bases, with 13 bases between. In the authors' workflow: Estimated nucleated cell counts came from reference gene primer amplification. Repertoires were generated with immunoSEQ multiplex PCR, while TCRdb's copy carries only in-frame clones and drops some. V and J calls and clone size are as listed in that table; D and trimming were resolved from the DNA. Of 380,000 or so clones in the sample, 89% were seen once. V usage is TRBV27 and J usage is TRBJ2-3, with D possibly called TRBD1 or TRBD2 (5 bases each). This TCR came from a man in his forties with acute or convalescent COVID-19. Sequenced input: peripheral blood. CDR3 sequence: CATRGDQDTQYF. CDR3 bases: TGTGCCACCAGAGGGGATCAAGATACGCAGTATTTT.